A single sample is the source of the 28 T cell receptor beta chains below, sequenced in a study of high-grade serous ovarian cancer treatment subgroups. Profiling relied on immunoSEQ multiplex PCR, and the TCRdb table lists in-frame clones only, not all of them. The table includes about 16,000 clones, roughly 90% detected once. The tumor samples were collected prior to definitive surgery or chemotherapy. Sequencing used tumor tissue. The receptors come from a human donor with high-grade serous ovarian cancer.

V gene TRBV5-6 combines with J gene TRBJ2-7; 9 positions agree with TRBD1. The CDR3 extends over 14 amino acids. The V segment lost 5 bases and the J segment 2 bases; nucleotides outside the gene matches: 5. The germline V gene encodes CDR1 SGHDT and CDR2 YYEEEE. The CDR3 nucleotides read TGTGCCAGCAGGACACGACAGGGGGCCTACGAGCAGTACTTC. As protein: CASRTRQGAYEQYF.

The rearrangement links TRBV7-1 to TRBJ1-5; 7 bases align to TRBD1. TRBV7-1 is an open reading frame, and its role is uncertain. This CDR3 has 14 residues. The ends lost 2 bases at V and 5 bases at J; junction bases unmatched: 3. This CDR3 is CASSSQGGDQPQHF. In DNA form, the CDR3 reads TGTGCCAGCAGCTCACAGGGGGGTGATCAGCCCCAGCATTTT.

The chain recombines TRBV19 with TRBJ1-2; no firm D call. The germline CDR1 and CDR2 sequences are LNHDA and SQIVND (reference sequence). Trimming removed 0 bases at V and 8 bases at J, with 4 bases between. The CDR3 extends over 11 amino acids. The CDR3 is CASSIDGGYTF. CDR3 DNA sequence: TGTGCCAGTAGTATAGACGGGGGCTACACCTTC.

The chain carries TRBV6-6 and TRBJ2-1; D unresolved. The CDR3 contains 13 residues. Trimming stripped 11 bases from V and 6 bases from J, with 17 bases between. CDR1 and CDR2 (germline): MNHNY, SVGAGI (reference sequence). The DNA of the CDR3 is TGTGCCCCCACCCCCGAGGTCGGCAATGAGCAGTTCTTC. Protein: CAPTPEVGNEQFF.

This chain connects TRBV28 to TRBJ2-5, with 7 bases matching TRBD1. Unmatched junction bases numbered 7, after V lost 2 bases and J lost 1 base. The CDR3 extends over 16 amino acids. Germline V gives CDR1 MDHEN, CDR2 SYDVKM. The CDR3 region has the DNA TGTGCCAGCAGTTTAACGGAAGGGGGCAGCCAAGAGACCCAGTACTTC. The encoded protein is CASSLTEGGSQETQYF.

J is TRBJ2-3 and V is TRBV15, with 9 bases that match TRBD2. The length of the CDR3 is 16 residues. V shed 1 base and J 5 bases; nucleotides not matched to a gene: 7. From germline, CDR1 is LNHNV and CDR2 YYDKDF (reference sequence). The CDR3 sequence is CATSRGGGGAVDTQYF. CDR3 in DNA: TGTGCCACCAGCAGAGGGGGCGGGGGGGCGGTAGATACGCAGTATTTT.

This rearrangement joins TRBV9 to TRBJ2-3; 9 bases are a match to TRBD2. After removal of 4 bases from V and 5 bases from J, the junction contained 5 bases not matched to a gene. CDR1 and CDR2 (germline): SGDLS, YYNGEE. The CDR3 length is 14 residues. The CDR3, as DNA: TGTGCCAGCAGCTTACAGACTAGCGGAGATACGCAGTATTTT. It specifies CASSLQTSGDTQYF.

This chain connects TRBV28 to TRBJ1-5; no reliable D call. V was cut by 4 bases and J by 0 bases, with 7 bases left in between. Germline assignment: CDR1 MDHEN and CDR2 SYDVKM. This CDR3 is 14 amino acids long. CDR3: CASSSGRSNQPQHF. The CDR3 coding sequence is TGTGCCAGCAGTTCTGGGCGTAGCAATCAGCCCCAGCATTTT.

In nucleotides, the CDR3 is TGTGCCAGCAGTGACTCGAGCGGGGGTACTGGTGAGCAGTTCTTC. It yields the protein CASSDSSGGTGEQFF. The genes are TRBV6-1 and TRBJ2-1; 8 nucleotides align to TRBD2. The CDR3 loop spans 15 amino acids. Germline V gives CDR1 MNHNS, CDR2 SASEGT. The V gene end was trimmed by 3 bases and the J gene end by 9 bases; junction bases not matched to a gene: 10.

V usage is TRBV9 and J usage is TRBJ1-5; tentatively, D is TRBD1 (5 bases). The CDR3 totals 15 residues. Germline CDR1 is SGDLS and CDR2 is YYNGEE. Between the trimmed V and J ends, which lost 4 bases and 2 bases, there was a span of 13 bases. CDR3 protein: CASSPYGAGNQPQHF. CDR3 DNA: TGTGCCAGCAGCCCCTATGGGGCTGGCAATCAGCCCCAGCATTTT.

This chain uses TRBV2 with TRBJ1-5, with D tentatively TRBD1 (6 bases). The CDR3 spans 15 residues. CDR1 is SNHLY, CDR2 FYNNEI, per germline. Trimming took off 8 bases at V and 0 bases at J, with 14 bases between the two ends. This CDR3 is CASRREQGSNQPQHF. CDR3 DNA: TGTGCCAGCCGGCGCGAACAGGGTAGCAATCAGCCCCAGCATTTT. Drawing the rest from reference TRBV2 and TRBJ1-5, the complete variable domain is EPEVTQTPSHQVTQMGQEVILRCVPISNHLYFYWYRQILGQKVEFLVSFYNNEISEKSEIFDDQFSVERPDGSNFTLKIRSTKLEDSAMYFCASRREQGSNQPQHFGDGTRLSIL.

This clone was detected once. The V call is TRBV2, the J call TRBJ2-1; TRBD1 agrees at 11 bases. The CDR3 length is 15 residues. The germline CDR1 and CDR2 sequences are SNHLY and FYNNEI. After removal of 7 bases from V and 2 bases from J, the junction contained 4 bases not matched to a gene. CDR3: CASTRTGGTYNEQFF. CDR3 DNA: TGTGCCAGCACCCGGACAGGGGGCACCTACAATGAGCAGTTCTTC.

The genes are TRBV9 and TRBJ2-3, with D perhaps matching TRBD2 (6 bases). The V gene lost 2 bases and the J gene lost 2 bases, with 15 bases spanning the gap. Germline-derived CDR1 and CDR2 are SGDLS and YYNGEE. This CDR3 has 16 amino acids. CDR3 sequence reads: CASSVRMGLHTDTQYF. The DNA of the CDR3 is TGTGCCAGCAGCGTCCGTATGGGACTTCACACAGATACGCAGTATTTT.

V and J are TRBV1 and TRBJ1-4; TRBD1, the D gene given by the table, was not confirmed from the DNA. TRBV1 is an annotated pseudogene. This CDR3 comprises 20 residues. As DNA, the CDR3 is TGCACCAGCAGCCAAGACCCATGTTCCCCGGGACAGGGCGTTAATGAAAAACTGTTTTTT. As protein: CTSSQDPCSPGQGVNEKLFF.

This clone was recorded a few times. The chain uses TRBV7-9 and TRBJ2-6; D possibly uses TRBD1 or TRBD2 (5 bases each). Germline CDR1 is SEHNR and CDR2 is FQNEAQ (reference sequence). The CDR3 contains 14 residues. V was trimmed by 4 bases and J by 4 bases, leaving 8 bases between them. In DNA, the CDR3 is TGTGCCAGCAGCTCCTGGGGGGGGGCCAACGTCCTGACTTTC. Translating it yields CASSSWGGANVLTF.

The J gene is TRBJ1-4, the V gene TRBV19; D not resolved. V lost 5 bases, J lost 2 bases, and 12 bases lay in between. Germline CDR1 and CDR2: LNHDA and SQIVND (reference sequence). The CDR3 loop spans 15 amino acids. The CDR3 is CASSVGLATNEKLFF. Here the CDR3 DNA reads TGTGCCAGTAGTGTAGGACTCGCCACTAATGAAAAACTGTTTTTT.

The chain combines TRBV6-5 with TRBJ2-7; possibly TRBD1 for D (6 bases). V was pared by 4 bases and J by 3 bases, with 13 bases between. The CDR3 has 14 amino acids. Germline V gene lookup returns CDR1 MNHEY and CDR2 SVGAGI. CDR3 DNA: TGTGCCAGCAGTTCACAGGGTAGCAGCTACGAGCAGTACTTC. This translates into CASSSQGSSYEQYF.

The chain employs TRBV9 and TRBJ2-1; TRBD1 agrees at 8 bases. The CDR3 runs to 14 residues. V shed 0 bases and J 7 bases; nucleotides not matched to a gene: 3. Germline values: CDR1 SGDLS, CDR2 YYNGEE. The CDR3 nucleotides read TGTGCCAGCAGCGTAGGGACAGGGAAGAATGAGCAGTTCTTC. Translation: CASSVGTGKNEQFF. Based on the CDR3 plus reference TRBV9 and TRBJ2-1, the full variable domain is DSGVTQTPKHLITATGQRVTLRCSPRSGDLSVYWYQQSLDQGLQFLIQYYNGEERAKGNILERFSAQQFPDLHSELNLSSLELGDSALYFCASSVGTGKNEQFFGPGTRLTVL.

CDR3 nucleotides: TGTGCCAGCAGCTTGGGTTTCTACGAGCAGTACTTC. Translating gives CASSLGFYEQYF. V is TRBV5-8 and J is TRBJ2-7; D uncertain. V was clipped by 0 bases and J by 3 bases, with 4 bases between them. Per germline, CDR1 SGHTS and CDR2 YDEGEE. The CDR3 runs 12 residues.

J is TRBJ1-6 and V is TRBV7-6, with no clear D. Trimming took 1 base from V and 8 from J, leaving 15 bases between them. The length of the CDR3 is 16 residues. The germline gives CDR1 SGHVS, CDR2 FNYEAQ. The CDR3 loop is CASSLGFTSPDSPLHF. CDR3 nucleotides: TGTGCCAGCAGCTTAGGTTTCACGTCTCCGGATTCACCCCTCCACTTT.

The V and J genes are TRBV6-1 and TRBJ1-5; no clear D gene. CDR3 length: 17 residues. V was clipped by 4 bases and J by 2 bases, with 18 bases between them. CDR1 MNHNS and CDR2 SASEGT come from the germline V gene. CDR3 residues: CASSVLISEGGNQPQHF. The DNA for the CDR3 is TGTGCCAGCAGTGTTTTGATTAGTGAAGGTGGCAATCAGCCCCAGCATTTT.

The DNA for the CDR3 is TGCAGCGGGGGGACTCGCTACAATGAGCAGTTCTTC. This translates into CSGGTRYNEQFF. V usage is TRBV29-1 and J usage is TRBJ2-1, with D possibly being TRBD2 (6 bases). The V end was cut by 7 bases, the J end by 3 bases, with 10 bases between. The germline gives CDR1 SQVTM, CDR2 ANQGSEA. CDR3 length: 12 amino acids.

The V gene is TRBV28, the J gene TRBJ2-7; D call uncertain. The V end was cut by 6 bases, the J end by 2 bases, with 14 bases between. Per germline, CDR1 MDHEN and CDR2 SYDVKM. The CDR3 runs to 14 residues. The CDR3 here is CASSPVGPAYEQYF. The CDR3 nucleotides read TGTGCCAGCAGCCCCGTTGGTCCAGCCTACGAGCAGTACTTC. Full variable domain (remainder filled in from reference TRBV28 and TRBJ2-7): DVKVTQSSRYLVKRTGEKVFLECVQDMDHENMFWYRQDPGLGLRLIYFSYDVKMKEKGDIPEGYSVSREKKERFSLILESASTNQTSMYLCASSPVGPAYEQYFGPGTRLTVT.

The J gene is TRBJ1-6, the V gene TRBV6-5, with D maybe TRBD1 (6 bases). V was cut by 2 bases and J by 3 bases, with 11 bases left in between. The CDR3 length is 16 residues. Per germline, CDR1 MNHEY and CDR2 SVGAGI. As DNA, the CDR3 is TGTGCCAGCAGTTACGGGGGCAGTGACTATAATTCACCCCTCCACTTT. Its protein product is CASSYGGSDYNSPLHF.

The V gene is TRBV4-3, the J gene TRBJ2-5; TRBD2 matches 7 bases. V lost 4 bases, J lost 4 bases, and 9 bases stayed unmatched. Per the germline V gene, CDR1 is LGHNA and CDR2 is YSLEER. The CDR3 consists of 15 residues. The CDR3 loop is CASSPGRFRLETQYF. In DNA form, the CDR3 reads TGCGCCAGCAGCCCCGGGAGGTTTAGGTTAGAGACCCAGTACTTC.

The V call is TRBV7-2, the J call TRBJ2-7; TRBD2 might be the D (5 bases). Trimming shortened V by 5 bases and J by 5 bases, and 13 bases separated the two germline ends. Germline CDR1 reads SGHTA; CDR2 reads FQGNSA. The CDR3 has 13 amino acids. The CDR3 coding sequence is TGTGCCAGCAGCCCGCCGTTCGGGAACGAGCAGTACTTC. Protein sequence: CASSPPFGNEQYF. Based on the CDR3 plus reference TRBV7-2 and TRBJ2-7, the full variable domain is GAGVSQSPSNKVTEKGKDVELRCDPISGHTALYWYRQSLGQGLEFLIYFQGNSAPDKSGLPSDRFSAERTGGSVSTLTIQRTQQEDSAVYLCASSPPFGNEQYFGPGTRLTVT.

The genes are TRBV7-6 and TRBJ1-3; D ambiguous. The CDR3 has 16 residues. V was cut by 1 base and J by 0 bases, with 10 bases left in between. Germline V CDR1 and CDR2: SGHVS, FNYEAQ. The CDR3 reads CASSLEVVSSGNTIYF. The CDR3 DNA sequence: TGTGCCAGCAGCTTAGAGGTAGTTTCCTCTGGAAACACCATATATTTT.

The chain is built from TRBV28 and TRBJ2-1; either TRBD1 or TRBD2 may supply D (5 bases each). Looked up from germline, CDR1 is MDHEN and CDR2 is SYDVKM. There are 14 residues in the CDR3. V shed 8 bases and J shed 5 bases, with 16 bases lying between them. CDR3 loop: CASSWDRGDNEQFF. Written as DNA, the CDR3 is TGTGCCAGCTCTTGGGACCGGGGCGACAATGAGCAGTTCTTC.